Included here is one T cell receptor (beta chain) sequence, with context. Profiled with immunoSEQ multiplex PCR; TCRdb holds only in-frame clones, not every one. The repertoire has about 110,000 clones, roughly four fifths of them found once; the top ten carry around 4.6%. The sample belongs to a study of T cell responses to AZD1222 COVID-19 vaccine. The CDR3 has 14 residues. CDR1 is LNHDA, CDR2 SQIVND, per germline (reference sequence). The V and J ends lost 5 bases and 6 bases respectively, with 16 bases between them. The TCR comes from an adult in good health. The chain couples TRBV19 to TRBJ2-5; a possible D gene is TRBD1 (7 bases). This material consisted of peripheral blood, taken on day 0 of AZD1222 vaccination. The CDR3 DNA sequence: TGTGCCAGTAGTCTACCAGGGGGGAGGAAGACCCAGTACTTC. It translates to CASSLPGGRKTQYF.